Listed below are T cell receptor beta chains from one sample, sequenced in a study of T-cell reconstitution after alpha-beta-depleted transplantation in children. From the PCR reads, TCRdb called clonotypes with MiXCR, one entry per CDR3 protein. The table lists fewer than 550,000 distinct CDR3 sequences, roughly 11% of them singletons, with roughly 6% in the top ten. Source: PBMCs from the stem cell graft donor, taken from the stem cell graft. The receptors derive from a human donor who donated a stem cell graft to a child with acute myeloid leukemia. CDR3s include the opening cysteine and the closing phenylalanine or tryptophan. Fields, in order: J gene, clone size, V gene, D gene, CDR3 protein, CDR3 DNA. A D gene is named only where the DNA matches it firmly. Not every row has a clone size; where given, it reads once, few, many or a size class.

j_call: TRBJ2-4
clone_size: NA
v_call: TRBV12-5
d_call: NA
cdr3_aa: CASGLGGIENIQYF
cdr3_nt: TGTGCTAGTGGTTTGGGGGGGATTGAAAACATTCAGTACTTC

j_call: TRBJ2-6
clone_size: few
v_call: TRBV11-2
d_call: NA
cdr3_aa: CASSLVSGANVLTF
cdr3_nt: TGTGCCAGCAGTTTAGTTTCTGGGGCCAACGTCCTGACTTTC

j_call: TRBJ2-5
clone_size: once
v_call: TRBV14
d_call: NA
cdr3_aa: CASSQEGSFFRAIQETQYF
cdr3_nt: TGTGCCAGCAGCCAAGAAGGTTCTTTCTTTCGGGCGATCCAAGAGACCCAGTACTTC

j_call: TRBJ1-5
clone_size: NA
v_call: TRBV3-1
d_call: TRBD1
cdr3_aa: CASSLAGGKDNQPQHF
cdr3_nt: TGTGCCAGCAGCCTAGCAGGGGGCAAGGACAATCAGCCCCAGCATTTT

j_call: TRBJ2-5
clone_size: few
v_call: TRBV29-1
d_call: NA
cdr3_aa: CSVEDLKGFQETQYF
cdr3_nt: TGCAGCGTTGAAGATCTGAAGGGTTTCCAAGAGACCCAGTACTTC

j_call: TRBJ2-5
clone_size: NA
v_call: TRBV5-6
d_call: NA
cdr3_aa: CASSLLVLPGTQYF
cdr3_nt: TGTGCCAGCAGCTTATTAGTACTTCCTGGGACCCAGTACTTC

j_call: TRBJ1-2
clone_size: few
v_call: TRBV12-3/TRBV12-4
d_call: TRBD1
cdr3_aa: CASSARDRANYGYTF
cdr3_nt: TGTGCCAGCAGTGCACGGGACAGAGCTAACTATGGCTACACCTTC

j_call: TRBJ2-7
clone_size: NA
v_call: TRBV9
d_call: NA
cdr3_aa: CASSVALAGRYEQYF
cdr3_nt: TGTGCCAGCAGCGTAGCACTAGCTGGGCGCTACGAGCAGTACTTC

j_call: TRBJ2-3
clone_size: NA
v_call: TRBV12-3/TRBV12-4
d_call: TRBD1
cdr3_aa: CASREGQGNTDTQYF
cdr3_nt: TGTGCCAGCAGGGAGGGACAGGGGAACACAGATACGCAGTATTTT

j_call: TRBJ1-4
clone_size: NA
v_call: TRBV7-2
d_call: NA
cdr3_aa: CASSLIVSFHEKLFF
cdr3_nt: TGTGCCAGCAGCTTAATCGTCTCGTTTCACGAAAAACTGTTTTTT

j_call: TRBJ2-3
clone_size: many
v_call: TRBV20-1
d_call: TRBD1
cdr3_aa: CSARDHRGKGADTQYF
cdr3_nt: TGCAGTGCTAGAGATCACAGGGGGAAGGGCGCAGATACGCAGTATTTT

j_call: TRBJ2-5
clone_size: NA
v_call: TRBV29-1
d_call: NA
cdr3_aa: CSVEQLQETQYF
cdr3_nt: TGCAGCGTTGAACAGCTCCAAGAGACCCAGTACTTC

j_call: TRBJ1-6
clone_size: few
v_call: TRBV10-2
d_call: NA
cdr3_aa: CASRNRVLNSPLHF
cdr3_nt: TGCGCCAGCAGGAACAGGGTCCTTAATTCACCCCTCCACTTT

j_call: TRBJ2-3
clone_size: many
v_call: TRBV4-1
d_call: NA
cdr3_aa: CASSQDRGSSTDTQYF
cdr3_nt: TGCGCCAGCAGCCAAGATCGGGGATCTAGCACAGATACGCAGTATTTT

j_call: TRBJ2-1
clone_size: many
v_call: TRBV5-1
d_call: NA
cdr3_aa: CASSSDSYEQFF
cdr3_nt: TGCGCCAGCAGCTCGGACAGCTATGAGCAGTTCTTC

j_call: TRBJ1-5
clone_size: few
v_call: TRBV29-1
d_call: NA
cdr3_aa: CSVVFWENQPQHF
cdr3_nt: TGCAGCGTTGTTTTTTGGGAAAATCAGCCCCAGCATTTT

j_call: TRBJ2-5
clone_size: many
v_call: TRBV7-9
d_call: NA
cdr3_aa: CASSLEFGETQYF
cdr3_nt: TGTGCCAGCAGCTTGGAGTTTGGAGAGACCCAGTACTTC